Here is one T cell receptor beta chain with its context. Antigen specificity is unknown. Libraries were prepared by immunoSEQ multiplex PCR; TCRdb keeps only in-frame clonotypes and omits some of them. The table has roughly 150,000 clones, roughly 88% seen once. CDR1 is SGHTA, CDR2 FQGNSA, per germline. The CDR3 length is 15 residues. Trimming shortened V by 1 base and J by 5 bases, and 11 bases separated the two germline ends. This sample is part of a study of T cell responses to AZD1222 COVID-19 vaccine. General study findings and limits: Within unmutated variant regions lay the reported targets of nearly half of spike-specific TCRs.

The V gene is TRBV7-2, the J gene TRBJ1-4; D unclear. The source material was peripheral blood, sampled 28 days after the second AZD1222 dose. This receptor was identified in an adult who received the AZD1222 COVID-19 vaccine. CDR3 bases: TGTGCCAGCAGCTTAGGTATAGGAGACAATGAAAAACTGTTTTTT. Its translation is CASSLGIGDNEKLFF.